This T cell receptor (beta chain) was captured in a study of blood T cell repertoires in COVID-19. Produced via immunoSEQ multiplex PCR; TCRdb's table is partial and in-frame only. Among roughly 65,000 clones listed, approximately 85% were seen once. This CDR3 contains 12 residues. CDR1 is SGHTA, CDR2 FQGNSA, per germline. The V end lost 1 base, the J end lost 7 bases, and 5 bases lay between the germline ends. This sequence was found in a woman older than 75 with active or convalescent COVID-19. The sample taken for sequencing was peripheral blood. V and J are TRBV7-2 and TRBJ2-1; D is uncertain. The CDR3 region is CASSLGQNEQFF. CDR3 in DNA: TGTGCCAGCAGCTTAGGGCAGAATGAGCAGTTCTTC.